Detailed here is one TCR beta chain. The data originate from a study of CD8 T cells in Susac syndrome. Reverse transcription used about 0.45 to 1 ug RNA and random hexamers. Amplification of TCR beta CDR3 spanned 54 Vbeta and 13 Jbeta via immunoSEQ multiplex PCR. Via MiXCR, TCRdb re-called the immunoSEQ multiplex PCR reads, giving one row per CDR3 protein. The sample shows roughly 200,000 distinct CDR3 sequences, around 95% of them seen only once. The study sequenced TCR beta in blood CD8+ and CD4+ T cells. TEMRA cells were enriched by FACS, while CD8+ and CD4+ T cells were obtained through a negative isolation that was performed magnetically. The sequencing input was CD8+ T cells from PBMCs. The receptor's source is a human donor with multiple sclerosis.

The CDR3 spells CASSEVVYTDTQYF. The CDR3 nucleotides read TGTGCCAGCAGTGAAGTGGTATACACAGATACGCAGTATTTT. The chain is built from TRBV2 and TRBJ2-3; D is unresolved. Germline loops: CDR1 SNHLY, CDR2 FYNNEI. Deletions cut 1 base from V and 2 bases from J, with 7 bases between. This CDR3 region has 14 residues.